These T cell receptor beta chains were read from a single sample in a study of blood T cell repertoires in COVID-19. Assay used: immunoSEQ multiplex PCR; TCRdb lists only in-frame clones, some missing. The sample comprises a few hundred thousand clones, 80% to 90% of which are singletons, and around 10% rests with the top ten. Sequencing was carried out using PBMCs or T cells enriched from blood (not recorded which). The receptor source for this set is a man younger than 35 with acute COVID-19. The CDR3 runs from the conserved cysteine through the conserved F or W. The D gene is left open where the match is weak. For some rows the clone size is stated as once, few or many, or as a class when expanded; others skip it.

D gene | J gene | V gene | clone size | CDR3 DNA | CDR3 protein
TRBD1 | TRBJ1-6 | TRBV28 | - | TGTGCCAGCAGTCTATACAGGACAGGCCCAAGCTCCTATAATTCACCCCTCCACTTT | CASSLYRTGPSSYNSPLHF
TRBD2 | TRBJ2-7 | TRBV29-1 | - | TGCAGCGTAGTATGGACTAGCGGGAGCTACGAGCAGTACTTC | CSVVWTSGSYEQYF
TRBD2 | TRBJ2-2 | TRBV24-1 | - | TGTGCCACCAGTGATACTACCGGGACTAGCGGGAGGGTGAACACCGGGGAGCTGTTTTTT | CATSDTTGTSGRVNTGELFF
- | TRBJ1-5 | TRBV6-6 | - | TGTGCCAGCATGACACAGAACAATCAGCCCCAGCATTTT | CASMTQNNQPQHF
- | TRBJ1-6 | TRBV28 | - | TGTGCCAGCAAGTCCTTCCTGGACATTGGTTCGGCTATGAATTCACCCCTCCACTTT | CASKSFLDIGSAMNSPLHF
- | TRBJ2-7 | TRBV7-2 | - | TGTGCCAGCAGCTTAGACCCCGCAGGGCCGTACGAGCAGTACTTC | CASSLDPAGPYEQYF
- | TRBJ1-5 | TRBV2 | - | TGTGCCAGCAGTGAAGCCCGGTTAGGGGCCCATCAGCCCCAGCATTTT | CASSEARLGAHQPQHF
- | TRBJ2-2 | TRBV30 | few | TGTGCCTGGAGTGTCTCCGGGGAGCTGTTTTTT | CAWSVSGELFF
- | TRBJ1-1 | TRBV2 | - | TGTGCCAGCAGTGATGACAGTTCGTATGCTTTCTTT | CASSDDSSYAFF
TRBD2 | TRBJ2-7 | TRBV28 | - | TGTGCCACCAAATCTAGCGGAGCCTACGAGCAGTACTTC | CATKSSGAYEQYF
- | TRBJ2-1 | TRBV25-1 | - | TGTGCCAGCAGTGACCCCCAAACTCAATACAATGAGCAGTTCTTC | CASSDPQTQYNEQFF
- | TRBJ1-5 | TRBV7-2 | - | TGTGCCAGCACCTCGGACAGTTCTAGCAATCAGCCCCAGCATTTT | CASTSDSSSNQPQHF
TRBD1 | TRBJ2-2 | TRBV28 | - | TGTGCCAGCAGCAGACCGGGACAGCTGAACACCGGGGAGCTGTTTTTT | CASSRPGQLNTGELFF
- | TRBJ1-2 | TRBV7-2 | - | TGTGCCAGCAGCTTACGGCCGGCAGGGGCTAACTATGGCTACACCTTC | CASSLRPAGANYGYTF
TRBD1 | TRBJ1-2 | TRBV7-9 | - | TGTGCCAGCAGCTTAGCGGGGAAGGGGGCTGGCTACACCTTC | CASSLAGKGAGYTF
- | TRBJ2-7 | TRBV7-8 | - | TGTGCCAGCAGCTTATACAGGGAAACTTCGGAGCAGTACTTC | CASSLYRETSEQYF
TRBD1 | TRBJ1-5 | TRBV4-1 | - | TGCGCCAGCAGCCAAGTCGGACAGGGGGGGAATCAGCCCCAGCATTTT | CASSQVGQGGNQPQHF
TRBD1 | TRBJ2-5 | TRBV25-1 | - | TGTGCCAGCGCCCAGAGAGTAGGGGGCTCGGAGACCCAGTACTTC | CASAQRVGGSETQYF
- | TRBJ1-6 | TRBV7-3 | - | TGTGCCAGCAGCCTAGGAAGTTCACCCCTCCACTTT | CASSLGSSPLHF
TRBD2 | TRBJ2-1 | TRBV9 | - | TGTGCCAGCAGCGTAGGACTAGCGGGAGGGTACTCCTACAATGAGCAGTTCTTC | CASSVGLAGGYSYNEQFF
TRBD1 | TRBJ1-3 | TRBV6-5 | - | TGTGCCAGCAGAGCGGACAGGGTTAGGGGAAACACCATATATTTT | CASRADRVRGNTIYF
TRBD2 | TRBJ2-6 | TRBV7-2 | - | TGTGCCAGCAGGCGGACTAGCGGGATGTCTGGGGCCAACGTCCTGACTTTC | CASRRTSGMSGANVLTF
TRBD1 | TRBJ2-7 | TRBV5-4 | - | TGTGCCAGCAGCAGAAACAGGGGAAACCTTTACGAGCAGTACTTC | CASSRNRGNLYEQYF
- | TRBJ1-1 | TRBV28 | - | TGTGCCAGCAGTTCCCCGGGGTCCCTTGAAGCTTTCTTT | CASSSPGSLEAFF
TRBD1 | TRBJ1-1 | TRBV2 | - | TGTGCCAGCAGGGACAGGGAATTGGAAGCTTTCTTT | CASRDRELEAFF
- | TRBJ2-7 | TRBV20-1 | - | TGCAGTATTGGACTACCCTACGAGCAGTACTTC | CSIGLPYEQYF
TRBD1 | TRBJ2-2 | TRBV7-2 | - | TGTGCCAGCAGCGAAGGACAGGGGAAGAACACCGGGGAGCTGTTTTTT | CASSEGQGKNTGELFF
- | TRBJ2-2 | TRBV7-2 | - | TGTGCCAGCAGCGAGTACGCCAGCGGTCCCGGGGAGCTGTTTTTT | CASSEYASGPGELFF
TRBD1 | TRBJ1-5 | TRBV6-5 | - | TGTGCCAGCAGTTACGGACAGGGGGCGGGTCAGCCCCAGCATTTT | CASSYGQGAGQPQHF
- | TRBJ2-7 | TRBV28 | - | TGTGCCAGCAGACCACACTCCTACGAGCAGTACTTC | CASRPHSYEQYF
TRBD2 | TRBJ2-7 | TRBV4-1 | - | TGCGCCAGCAGCCAACCGACTAGCGGCTCCTACGAGCAGTACTTC | CASSQPTSGSYEQYF
- | TRBJ1-2 | TRBV4-2 | - | TGTGCCAGCAGCCAAGGGGAAGGGGACTACTTCCAAGGAGGCTACACCTTC | CASSQGEGDYFQGGYTF
TRBD1 | TRBJ2-7 | TRBV6-6 | - | TGTGCCAGCATACGACAGGGGAATTTTAACGAGCAGTACTTC | CASIRQGNFNEQYF
- | TRBJ2-5 | TRBV11-2 | - | TGTGCCAGCAGCCCTGGGACTGCCCGCAGGGAAGAGACCCAGTACTTC | CASSPGTARREETQYF
- | TRBJ1-5 | TRBV28 | - | TGTGCCAGCAGCTTACAGCGAACGCCCCAGCATTTT | CASSLQRTPQHF
TRBD1 | TRBJ1-1 | TRBV5-6 | - | TGTGCCAGCAGCTGGGGACAGGAGAACACTGAAGCTTTCTTT | CASSWGQENTEAFF
TRBD1 | TRBJ2-5 | TRBV5-4 | - | TGTGCCAGCAGCTTTTTTACAGGGGAAGAGACCCAGTACTTC | CASSFFTGEETQYF
- | TRBJ1-5 | TRBV4-1 | - | TGCGCCAGCAGCCCCCAGGGAACTTACAATCAGCCCCAGCATTTT | CASSPQGTYNQPQHF
- | TRBJ1-1 | TRBV29-1 | few | TGCAGCGTTGAAGGCAGTATTGAAGCTTTCTTT | CSVEGSIEAFF
TRBD2 | TRBJ2-1 | TRBV12-3/TRBV12-4 | - | TGTGCCAGCAGTCGACTAGCGGTTGAGCAGTTCTTC | CASSRLAVEQFF
TRBD1 | TRBJ1-5 | TRBV24-1 | few | TGTGCCACCAGAGACAGGGGTCCGAATCAGCCCCAGCATTTT | CATRDRGPNQPQHF
TRBD1 | TRBJ2-7 | TRBV9 | - | TGTGCCAGCACTCCTTTACCGGACAGGGCGGTGTACGAGCAGTACTTC | CASTPLPDRAVYEQYF
- | TRBJ1-1 | TRBV11-3 | - | TGTGCCAGCCTCTCTCGTCGTGAACAACCGAACACTGAAGCTTTCTTT | CASLSRREQPNTEAFF
TRBD1 | TRBJ1-3 | TRBV30 | - | TGTGCCTGGAGGGGACAGGGGTCTGGAAACACCATATATTTT | CAWRGQGSGNTIYF
TRBD1 | TRBJ1-5 | TRBV4-1 | - | TGCGCCAGCAGCCAGGAACAGGGGGCGGGGGAGCAGCCCCAGCATTTT | CASSQEQGAGEQPQHF
- | TRBJ1-4 | TRBV2 | - | TGTGCCAGCAGAGTCGTTAGCGGCGCTAATGAAAAACTGTTTTTT | CASRVVSGANEKLFF
TRBD2 | TRBJ2-5 | TRBV28 | - | TGTGCCAGCAGTCCCGGGACTACCGGACTACGCGGGACGGAGACCCAGTACTTC | CASSPGTTGLRGTETQYF
TRBD2 | TRBJ2-7 | TRBV5-4 | - | TGTGCCAGCAGCTTCGGACTAGCGGGAGACTACGAGCAGTACTTC | CASSFGLAGDYEQYF
TRBD2 | TRBJ2-2 | TRBV3-1/TRBV3-2 | - | TGTGCCAGCAGCCAAGAGACTAGCGGGAGTAAAACCGGGGAGCTGTTTTTT | CASSQETSGSKTGELFF
- | TRBJ2-3 | TRBV21-1 | - | TGTGCCAGCAGCTTAACGGACGGTGATTATGAAGGGGAGGGCCAAACAGATACGCAGTATTTT | CASSLTDGDYEGEGQTDTQYF
- | TRBJ1-2 | TRBV28 | - | TGTGCCATCCTAACGGGGTATGGCTACACCTTC | CAILTGYGYTF
- | TRBJ1-5 | TRBV6-1 | - | TGTGCCAGCAGTGAAAATGGCGGGGGGCAGCCCCAGCATTTT | CASSENGGGQPQHF
TRBD1 | TRBJ1-2 | TRBV4-1 | - | TGCGCCAGCAGCCAGAGACAGGGTCCTAACTATGGCTACACCTTC | CASSQRQGPNYGYTF
- | TRBJ1-2 | TRBV28 | - | TGTGCCAGCAGTTGGCCCCAGGCCTATGGCTACACCTTC | CASSWPQAYGYTF
- | TRBJ2-3 | TRBV24-1 | - | TGTGCCACCAGTGATTTCGAGGGTACTAGCACAGATACGCAGTATTTT | CATSDFEGTSTDTQYF
- | TRBJ1-5 | TRBV27 | many | TGTGCCAGCAGTTCTCGGTACAGGGTGGGCCAGCCCCAGCATTTT | CASSSRYRVGQPQHF
TRBD1 | TRBJ2-1 | TRBV4-3 | - | TGCGCCAGCAGCCCAGCGACAGGGGCGTTCAATGAGCAGTTCTTC | CASSPATGAFNEQFF